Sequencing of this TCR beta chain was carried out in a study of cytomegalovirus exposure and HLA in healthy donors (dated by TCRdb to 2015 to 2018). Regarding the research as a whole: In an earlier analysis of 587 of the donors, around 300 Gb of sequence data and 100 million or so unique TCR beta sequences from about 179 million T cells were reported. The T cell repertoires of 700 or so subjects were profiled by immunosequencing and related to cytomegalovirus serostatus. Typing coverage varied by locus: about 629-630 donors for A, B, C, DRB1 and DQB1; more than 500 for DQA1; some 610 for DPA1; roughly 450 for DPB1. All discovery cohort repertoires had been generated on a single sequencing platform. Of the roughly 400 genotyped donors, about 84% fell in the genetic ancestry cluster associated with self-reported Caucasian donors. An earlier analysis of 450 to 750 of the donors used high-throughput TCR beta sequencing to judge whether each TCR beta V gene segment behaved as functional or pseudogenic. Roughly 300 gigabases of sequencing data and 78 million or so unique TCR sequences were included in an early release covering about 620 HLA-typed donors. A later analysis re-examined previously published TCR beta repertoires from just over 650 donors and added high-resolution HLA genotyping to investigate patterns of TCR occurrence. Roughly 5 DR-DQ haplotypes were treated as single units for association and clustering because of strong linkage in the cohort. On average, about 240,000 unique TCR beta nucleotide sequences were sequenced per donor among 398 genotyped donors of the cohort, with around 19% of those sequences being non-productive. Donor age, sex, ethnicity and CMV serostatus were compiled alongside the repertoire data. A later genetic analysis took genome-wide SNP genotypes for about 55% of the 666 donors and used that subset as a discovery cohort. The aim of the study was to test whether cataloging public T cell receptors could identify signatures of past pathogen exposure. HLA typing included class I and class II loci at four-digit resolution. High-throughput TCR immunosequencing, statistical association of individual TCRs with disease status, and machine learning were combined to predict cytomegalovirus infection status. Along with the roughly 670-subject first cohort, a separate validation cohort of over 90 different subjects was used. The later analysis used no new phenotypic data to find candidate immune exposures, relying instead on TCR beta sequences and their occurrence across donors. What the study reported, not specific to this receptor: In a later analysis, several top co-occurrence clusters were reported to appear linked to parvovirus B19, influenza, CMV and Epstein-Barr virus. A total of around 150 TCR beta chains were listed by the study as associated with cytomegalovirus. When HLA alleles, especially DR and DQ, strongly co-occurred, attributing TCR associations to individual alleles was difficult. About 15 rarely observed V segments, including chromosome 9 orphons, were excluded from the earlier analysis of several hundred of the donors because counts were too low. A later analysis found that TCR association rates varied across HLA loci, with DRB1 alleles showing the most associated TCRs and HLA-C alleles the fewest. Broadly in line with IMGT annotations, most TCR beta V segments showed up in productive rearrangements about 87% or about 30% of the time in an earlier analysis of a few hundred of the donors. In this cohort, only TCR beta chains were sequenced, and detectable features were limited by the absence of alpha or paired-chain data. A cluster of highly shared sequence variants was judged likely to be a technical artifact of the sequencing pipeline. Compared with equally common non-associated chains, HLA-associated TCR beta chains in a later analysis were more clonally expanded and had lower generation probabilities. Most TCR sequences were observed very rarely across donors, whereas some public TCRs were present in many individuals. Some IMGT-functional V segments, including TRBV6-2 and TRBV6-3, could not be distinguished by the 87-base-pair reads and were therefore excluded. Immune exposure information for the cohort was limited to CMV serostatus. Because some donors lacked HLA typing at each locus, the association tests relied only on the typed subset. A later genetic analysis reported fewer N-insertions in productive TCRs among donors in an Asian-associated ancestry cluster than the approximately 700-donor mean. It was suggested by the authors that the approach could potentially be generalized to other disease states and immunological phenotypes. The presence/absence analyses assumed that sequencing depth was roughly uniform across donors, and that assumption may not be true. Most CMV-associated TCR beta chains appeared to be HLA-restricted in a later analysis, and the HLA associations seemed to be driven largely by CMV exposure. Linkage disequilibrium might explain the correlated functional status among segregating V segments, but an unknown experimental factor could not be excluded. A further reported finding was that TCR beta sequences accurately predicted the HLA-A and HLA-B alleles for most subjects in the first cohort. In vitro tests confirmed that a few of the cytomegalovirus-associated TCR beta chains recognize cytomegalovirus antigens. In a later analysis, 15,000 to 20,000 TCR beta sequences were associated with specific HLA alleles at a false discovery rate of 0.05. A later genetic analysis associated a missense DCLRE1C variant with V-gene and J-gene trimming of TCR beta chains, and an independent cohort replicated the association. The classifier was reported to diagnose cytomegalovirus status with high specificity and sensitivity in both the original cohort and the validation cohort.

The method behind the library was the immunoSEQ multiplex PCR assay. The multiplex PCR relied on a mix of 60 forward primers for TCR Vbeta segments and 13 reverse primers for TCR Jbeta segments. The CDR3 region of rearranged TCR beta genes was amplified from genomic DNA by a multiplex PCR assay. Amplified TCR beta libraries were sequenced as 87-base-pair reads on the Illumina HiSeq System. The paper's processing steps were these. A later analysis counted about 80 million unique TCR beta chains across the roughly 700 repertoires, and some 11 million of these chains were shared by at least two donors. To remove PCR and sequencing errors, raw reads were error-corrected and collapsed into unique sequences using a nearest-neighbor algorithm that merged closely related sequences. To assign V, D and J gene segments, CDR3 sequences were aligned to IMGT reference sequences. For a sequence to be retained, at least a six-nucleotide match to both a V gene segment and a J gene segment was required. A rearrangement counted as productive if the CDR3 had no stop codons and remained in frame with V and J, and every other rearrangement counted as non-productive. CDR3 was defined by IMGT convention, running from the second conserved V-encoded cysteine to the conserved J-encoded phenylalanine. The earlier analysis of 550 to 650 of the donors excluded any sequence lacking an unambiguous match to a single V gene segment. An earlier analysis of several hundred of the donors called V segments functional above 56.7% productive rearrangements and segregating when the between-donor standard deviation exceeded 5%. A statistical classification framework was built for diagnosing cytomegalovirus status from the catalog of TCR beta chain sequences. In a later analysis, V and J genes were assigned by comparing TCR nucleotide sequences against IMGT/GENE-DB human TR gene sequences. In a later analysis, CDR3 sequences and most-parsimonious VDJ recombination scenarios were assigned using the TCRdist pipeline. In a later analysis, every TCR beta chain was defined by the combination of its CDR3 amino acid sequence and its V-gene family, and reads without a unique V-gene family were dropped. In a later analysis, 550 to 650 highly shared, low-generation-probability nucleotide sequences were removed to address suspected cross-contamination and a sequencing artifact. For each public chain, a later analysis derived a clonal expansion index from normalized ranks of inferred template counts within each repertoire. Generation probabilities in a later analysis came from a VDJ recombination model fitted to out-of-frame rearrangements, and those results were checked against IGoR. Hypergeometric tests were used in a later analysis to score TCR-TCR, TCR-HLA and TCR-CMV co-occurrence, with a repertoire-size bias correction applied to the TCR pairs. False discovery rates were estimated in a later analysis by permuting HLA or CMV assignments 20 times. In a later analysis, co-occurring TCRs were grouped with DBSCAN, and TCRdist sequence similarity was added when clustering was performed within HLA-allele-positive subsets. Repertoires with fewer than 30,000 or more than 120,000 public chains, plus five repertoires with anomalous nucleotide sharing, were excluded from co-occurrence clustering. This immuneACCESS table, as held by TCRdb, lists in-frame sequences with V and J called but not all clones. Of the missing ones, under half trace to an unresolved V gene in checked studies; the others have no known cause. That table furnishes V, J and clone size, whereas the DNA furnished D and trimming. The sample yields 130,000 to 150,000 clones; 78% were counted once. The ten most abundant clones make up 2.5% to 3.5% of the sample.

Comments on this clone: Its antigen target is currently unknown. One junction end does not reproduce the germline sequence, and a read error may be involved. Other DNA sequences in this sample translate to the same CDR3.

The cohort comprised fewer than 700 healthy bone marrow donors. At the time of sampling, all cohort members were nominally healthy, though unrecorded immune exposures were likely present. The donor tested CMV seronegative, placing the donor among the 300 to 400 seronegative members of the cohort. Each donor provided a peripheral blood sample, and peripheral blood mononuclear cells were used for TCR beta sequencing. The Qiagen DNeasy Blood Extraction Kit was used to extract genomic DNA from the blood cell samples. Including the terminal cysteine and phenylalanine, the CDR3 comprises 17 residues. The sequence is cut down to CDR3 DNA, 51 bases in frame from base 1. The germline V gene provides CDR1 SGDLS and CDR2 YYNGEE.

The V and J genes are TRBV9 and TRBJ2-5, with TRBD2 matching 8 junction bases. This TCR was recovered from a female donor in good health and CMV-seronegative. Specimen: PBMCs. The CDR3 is CASSVAFSGGVQETQYF. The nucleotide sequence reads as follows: TGTGCTAGCAGCGTAGCTTTCAGCGGGGGTGTTCAAGAGACCCAGTACTTC.